One T cell receptor beta chain is described in this entry. What it binds is unknown. This entry is derived from a study of blood T cells in healthy people across ages. A sample-barcoded 5' primer and a J-beta primer mix were used in a second PCR of roughly 7 to 11 cycles. A single record per CDR3 protein comes from TCRdb applying MiXCR to the 5' RACE reads. The table lists 600,000 to 900,000 distinct CDR3 sequences, 25% to 30% of them singletons, with under 3% in the top ten. This CDR3 spans 14 amino acids. Germline assignment: CDR1 ENHRY and CDR2 SYGVKD. Notes on the study in general: Long-lived donors exceeded aged donors in naive CD4+ cells and diversity.

This same sample was also part of a study on T cells of mothers and their children.

The sequencing sample was made of blood. J is TRBJ2-5 and V is TRBV10-3, with D possibly TRBD1 on 8 matching bases. TRBJ2-7 explains the end of the DNA better; the J call may be wrong. The TCR originated in a boy aged 5-17 years in good health. The DNA for the CDR3 is TGTGCCATCACCGTCGAACAGGGGGGGTACGAGCAGTACTTC. It specifies CAITVEQGGYEQYF.